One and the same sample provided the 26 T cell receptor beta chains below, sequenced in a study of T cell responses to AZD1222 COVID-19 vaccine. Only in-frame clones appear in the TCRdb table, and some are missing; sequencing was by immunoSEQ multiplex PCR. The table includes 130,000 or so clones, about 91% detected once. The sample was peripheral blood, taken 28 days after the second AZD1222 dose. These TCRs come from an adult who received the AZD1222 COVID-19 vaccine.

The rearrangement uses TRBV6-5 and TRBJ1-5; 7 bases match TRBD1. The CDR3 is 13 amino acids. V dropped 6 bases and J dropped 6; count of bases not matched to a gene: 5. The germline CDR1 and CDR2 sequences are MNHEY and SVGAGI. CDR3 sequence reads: CASSVTGIQPQHF. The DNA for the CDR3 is TGTGCCAGCAGCGTGACAGGGATTCAGCCCCAGCATTTT.

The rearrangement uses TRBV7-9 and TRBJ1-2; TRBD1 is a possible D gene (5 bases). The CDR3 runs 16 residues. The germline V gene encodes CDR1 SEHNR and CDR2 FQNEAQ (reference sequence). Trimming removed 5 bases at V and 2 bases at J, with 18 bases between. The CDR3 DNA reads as TGTGCCAGCAGCCCCTCTGGGGGGATCCAAAACTATGGCTACACCTTC. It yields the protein CASSPSGGIQNYGYTF.

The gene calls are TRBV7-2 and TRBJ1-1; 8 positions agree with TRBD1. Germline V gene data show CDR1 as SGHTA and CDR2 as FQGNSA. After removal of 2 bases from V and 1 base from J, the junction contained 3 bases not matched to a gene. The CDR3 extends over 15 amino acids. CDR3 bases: TGTGCCAGCAGCTTACAGGACAGGGAGAACACTGAAGCTTTCTTT. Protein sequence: CASSLQDRENTEAFF.

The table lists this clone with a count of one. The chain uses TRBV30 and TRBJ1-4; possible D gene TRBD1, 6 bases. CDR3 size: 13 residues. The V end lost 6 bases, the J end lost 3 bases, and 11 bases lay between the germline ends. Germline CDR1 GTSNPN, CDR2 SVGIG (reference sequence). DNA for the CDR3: TGTGCCTGCCTTGGACAGCCTAATGAAAAACTGTTTTTT. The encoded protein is CACLGQPNEKLFF.

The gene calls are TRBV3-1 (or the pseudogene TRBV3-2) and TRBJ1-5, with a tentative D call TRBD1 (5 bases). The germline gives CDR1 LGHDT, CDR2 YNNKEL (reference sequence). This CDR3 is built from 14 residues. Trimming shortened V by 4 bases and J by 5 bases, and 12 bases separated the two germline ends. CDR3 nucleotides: TGTGCCAGCAGCCCGAGGGGCCTTGATCAGCCCCAGCATTTT. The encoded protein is CASSPRGLDQPQHF.

CDR3 sequence: CASSIVGWSAGALHEQYF. As DNA, the CDR3 is TGTGCCAGTAGTATAGTCGGCTGGTCGGCAGGGGCTCTCCACGAGCAGTACTTC. V gene TRBV19 combines with J gene TRBJ2-7; possibly TRBD1 for D (6 bases). Trimming removed 1 base from V and 5 bases from J, with 24 bases in between. Germline V gene data show CDR1 as LNHDA and CDR2 as SQIVND (reference sequence). This CDR3 is built from 18 residues.

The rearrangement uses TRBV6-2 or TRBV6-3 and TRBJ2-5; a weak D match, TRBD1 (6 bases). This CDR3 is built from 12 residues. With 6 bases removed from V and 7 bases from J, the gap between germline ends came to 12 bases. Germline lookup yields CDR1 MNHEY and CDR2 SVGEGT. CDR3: CASSWTARTQYF. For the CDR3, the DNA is TGTGCCAGCAGCTGGACAGCACGGACCCAGTACTTC.

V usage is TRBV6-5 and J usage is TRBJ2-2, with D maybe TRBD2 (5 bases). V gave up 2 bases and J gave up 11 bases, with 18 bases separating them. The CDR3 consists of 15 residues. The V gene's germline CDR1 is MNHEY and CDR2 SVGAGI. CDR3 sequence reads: CASSYRTPGKGELFF. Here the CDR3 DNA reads TGTGCCAGCAGTTACCGGACTCCGGGGAAAGGAGAGCTGTTTTTT.

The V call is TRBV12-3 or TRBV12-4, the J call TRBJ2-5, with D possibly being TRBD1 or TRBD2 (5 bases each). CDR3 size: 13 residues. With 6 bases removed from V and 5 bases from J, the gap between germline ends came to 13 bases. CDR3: CASRTQGRETQYF. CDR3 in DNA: TGTGCCAGCAGAACTCAGGGACGGGAGACCCAGTACTTC.

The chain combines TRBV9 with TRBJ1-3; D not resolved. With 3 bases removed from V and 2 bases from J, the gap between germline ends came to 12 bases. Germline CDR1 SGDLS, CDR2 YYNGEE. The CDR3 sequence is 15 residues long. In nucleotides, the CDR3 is TGTGCCAGCAGCGAGACGGTGGTTACTGGAAACACCATATATTTT. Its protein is CASSETVVTGNTIYF.

The CDR3 loop reads CATSDRDSNYGYTF. The CDR3 DNA reads as TGTGCCACCAGTGATCGGGACAGCAACTATGGCTACACCTTC. This rearrangement joins TRBV24-1 to TRBJ1-2; 7 bases align to TRBD1. This CDR3 has 14 amino acids. V lost 3 bases to trimming and J lost 2 bases; unmatched junction nucleotides: 2. Germline values: CDR1 KGHDR, CDR2 SFDVKD.

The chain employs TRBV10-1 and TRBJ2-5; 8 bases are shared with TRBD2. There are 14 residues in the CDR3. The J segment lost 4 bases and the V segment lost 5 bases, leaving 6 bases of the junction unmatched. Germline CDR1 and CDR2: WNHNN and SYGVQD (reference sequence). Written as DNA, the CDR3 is TGCGCCAGCAGTCTGTCTGCGGGGGGAGAGACCCAGTACTTC. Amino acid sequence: CASSLSAGGETQYF.

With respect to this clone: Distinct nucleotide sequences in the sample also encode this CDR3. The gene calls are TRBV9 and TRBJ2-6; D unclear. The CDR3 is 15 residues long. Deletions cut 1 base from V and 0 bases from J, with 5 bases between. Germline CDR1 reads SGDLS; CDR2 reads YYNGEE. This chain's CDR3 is CASSVRGSGANVLTF. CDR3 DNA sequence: TGTGCCAGCAGCGTAAGAGGCTCTGGGGCCAACGTCCTGACTTTC.

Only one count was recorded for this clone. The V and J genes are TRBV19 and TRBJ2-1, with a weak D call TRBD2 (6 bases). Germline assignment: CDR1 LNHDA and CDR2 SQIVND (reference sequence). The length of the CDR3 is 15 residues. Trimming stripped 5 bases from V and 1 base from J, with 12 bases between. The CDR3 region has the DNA TGTGCCAGTAGTGCCCTTGGGGGGTCCTACAATGAGCAGTTCTTC. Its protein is CASSALGGSYNEQFF.

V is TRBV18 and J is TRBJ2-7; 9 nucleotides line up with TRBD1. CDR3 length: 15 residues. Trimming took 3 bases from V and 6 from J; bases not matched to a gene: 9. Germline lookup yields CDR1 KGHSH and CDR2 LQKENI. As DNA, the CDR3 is TGTGCCAGCTCACCCTCCGGGACAGGGTCAGGCGAGCAGTACTTC. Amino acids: CASSPSGTGSGEQYF.

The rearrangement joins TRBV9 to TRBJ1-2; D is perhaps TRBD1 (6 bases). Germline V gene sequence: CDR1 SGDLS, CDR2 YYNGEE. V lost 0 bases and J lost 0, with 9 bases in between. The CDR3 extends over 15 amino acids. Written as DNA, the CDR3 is TGTGCCAGCAGCGTAGATTGGACAGCTAACTATGGCTACACCTTC. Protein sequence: CASSVDWTANYGYTF.

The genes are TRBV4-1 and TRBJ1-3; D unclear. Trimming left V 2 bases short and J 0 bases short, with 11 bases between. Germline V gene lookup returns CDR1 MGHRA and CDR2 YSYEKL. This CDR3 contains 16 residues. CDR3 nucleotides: TGCGCCAGCAGCCAATCCGGATTTAGCTCTGGAAACACCATATATTTT. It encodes CASSQSGFSSGNTIYF.

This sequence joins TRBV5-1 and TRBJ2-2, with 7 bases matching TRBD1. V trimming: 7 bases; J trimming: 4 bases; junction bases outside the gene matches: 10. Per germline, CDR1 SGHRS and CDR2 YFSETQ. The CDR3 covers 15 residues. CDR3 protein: CASRLDRASTGELFF. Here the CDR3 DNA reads TGCGCCAGCCGCCTCGACAGGGCGTCCACCGGGGAGCTGTTTTTT.

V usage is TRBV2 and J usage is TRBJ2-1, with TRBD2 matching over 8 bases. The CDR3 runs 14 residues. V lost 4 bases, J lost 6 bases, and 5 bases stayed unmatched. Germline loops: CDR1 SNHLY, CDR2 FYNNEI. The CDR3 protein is CASSGDSGVNEQFF. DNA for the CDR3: TGTGCCAGCAGTGGGGATAGCGGGGTCAATGAGCAGTTCTTC.

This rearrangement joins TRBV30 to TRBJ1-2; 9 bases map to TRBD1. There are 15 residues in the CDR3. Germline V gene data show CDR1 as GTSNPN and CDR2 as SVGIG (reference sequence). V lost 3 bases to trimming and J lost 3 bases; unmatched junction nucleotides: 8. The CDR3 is CAWREGTGNYYGYTF. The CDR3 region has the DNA TGTGCCTGGAGAGAAGGGACAGGGAATTACTATGGCTACACCTTC.

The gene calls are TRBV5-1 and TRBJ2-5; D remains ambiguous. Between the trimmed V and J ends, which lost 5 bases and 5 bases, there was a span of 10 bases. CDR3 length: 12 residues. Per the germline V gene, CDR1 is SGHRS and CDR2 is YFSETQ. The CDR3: CASSFTWETQYF. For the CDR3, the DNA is TGCGCCAGCAGTTTCACCTGGGAGACCCAGTACTTC. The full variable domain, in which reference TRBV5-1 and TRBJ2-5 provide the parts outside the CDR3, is KAGVTQTPRYLIKTRGQQVTLSCSPISGHRSVSWYQQTPGQGLQFLFEYFSETQRNKGNFPGRFSGRQFSNSRSEMNVSTLELGDSALYLCASSFTWETQYFGPGTRLLVL.

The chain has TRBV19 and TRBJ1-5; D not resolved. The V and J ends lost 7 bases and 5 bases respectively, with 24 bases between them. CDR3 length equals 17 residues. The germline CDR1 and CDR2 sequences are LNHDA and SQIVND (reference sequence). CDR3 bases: TGTGCCAGTACTGGTAAATTGTCCAGCGTATGGCATCAGCCCCAGCATTTT. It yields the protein CASTGKLSSVWHQPQHF.

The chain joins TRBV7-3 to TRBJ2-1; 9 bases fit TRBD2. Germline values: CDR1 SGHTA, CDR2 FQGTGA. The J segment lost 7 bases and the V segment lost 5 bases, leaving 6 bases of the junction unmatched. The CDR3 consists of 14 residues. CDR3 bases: TGTGCCAGCAGCACCGGGACTAGCTGGAATGAGCAGTTCTTC. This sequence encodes CASSTGTSWNEQFF.

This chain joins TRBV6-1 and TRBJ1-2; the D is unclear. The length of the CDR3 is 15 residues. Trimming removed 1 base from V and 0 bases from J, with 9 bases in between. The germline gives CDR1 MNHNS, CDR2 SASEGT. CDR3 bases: TGTGCCAGCAGTGAAGGTCCCAGAGCTAACTATGGCTACACCTTC. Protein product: CASSEGPRANYGYTF.

DNA for the CDR3: TGCGCCAGCACCTCGGGAGGGTCCGGTAACTATGGCTACACCTTC. Encoded protein: CASTSGGSGNYGYTF. The chain joins TRBV5-1 to TRBJ1-2; no reliable D call. Germline CDR1 reads SGHRS; CDR2 reads YFSETQ. Deletions cut 6 bases from V and 1 base from J, with 16 bases between. The CDR3 contains 15 residues.

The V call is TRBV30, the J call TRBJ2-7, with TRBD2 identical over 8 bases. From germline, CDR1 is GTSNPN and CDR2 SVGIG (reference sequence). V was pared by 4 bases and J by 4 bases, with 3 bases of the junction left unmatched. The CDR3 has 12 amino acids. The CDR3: CAWNRGGYEQYF. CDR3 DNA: TGTGCCTGGAATCGGGGGGGGTACGAGCAGTACTTC.